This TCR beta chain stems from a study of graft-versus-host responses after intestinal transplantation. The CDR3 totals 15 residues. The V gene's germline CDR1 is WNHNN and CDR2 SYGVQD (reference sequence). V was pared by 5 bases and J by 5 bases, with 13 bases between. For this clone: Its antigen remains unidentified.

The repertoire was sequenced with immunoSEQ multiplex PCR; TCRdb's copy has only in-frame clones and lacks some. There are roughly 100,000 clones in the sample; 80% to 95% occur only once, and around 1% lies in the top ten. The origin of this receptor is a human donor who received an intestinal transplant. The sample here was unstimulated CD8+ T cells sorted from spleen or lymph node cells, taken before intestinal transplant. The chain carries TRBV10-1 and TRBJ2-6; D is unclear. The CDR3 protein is CASSSCQSRANVLTF. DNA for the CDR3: TGCGCCAGCAGTTCATGTCAAAGTCGGGCCAACGTCCTGACTTTC.